A selection of T cell receptor beta chains follows, all from one sample in a study of T-cell memory formation after mild COVID-19. TCRdb recomputed calls from the 5' RACE reads with MiXCR, one row per CDR3 protein. The profile shows around 53,000 distinct CDR3 sequences, 12% of them singletons. The source material was PBMCs or a T cell subset sorted from them (not recorded which). The receptor source for this set is a young man who had mild COVID-19 (a few samples of this study predate the infection). Cell type and time point are not known. Each CDR3 is given without its conserved first and last residue. Each record gives: J gene, clone size, V gene, D gene, CDR3 length, CDR3 protein. D genes are given only for firm matches. Rows give clone size only sometimes, using once, few, many, or a class for an expanded clone.

TRBJ2-1	few	TRBV20-1	TRBD2	14	SASPTSGGLGNEQF
TRBJ2-6	many	TRBV20-1	-	11	SGVPSGANVLT
TRBJ2-1	-	TRBV5-1	TRBD1	12	ASSWGQKWNEQF
TRBJ2-3	few	TRBV11-3	TRBD1	11	ASSQGATDTQY
TRBJ1-4	-	TRBV4-2	-	12	ASSQGRINEKLF
TRBJ2-1	few	TRBV6-6	-	12	ASSYTNRNNEQF
TRBJ1-2	-	TRBV20-1	-	13	SARDIRGPAYGYT
TRBJ2-5	many	TRBV5-1	-	13	ASSTGRIGVETQY
TRBJ2-7	-	TRBV11-2	TRBD2	12	ASSQSGAPYEQY
TRBJ1-1	-	TRBV28	-	12	ASSPGTPRTEAF
TRBJ1-1	many	TRBV7-9	-	12	ASSWWGLNTEAF
TRBJ2-5	few	TRBV30	-	11	AWKYAGMETQY
TRBJ1-6	few	TRBV7-2	TRBD1	14	ASSLVLGTGDSPLH
TRBJ1-1	-	TRBV20-1	-	12	SARRDPANTEAF
TRBJ2-7	-	TRBV6-5	-	13	ASRPGSTMSPEQY
TRBJ2-2	-	TRBV20-1	TRBD1	12	SASEGAVTGELF
TRBJ2-1	many	TRBV5-6	-	14	ASSLRGGSTYNEQF
TRBJ1-6	few	TRBV7-9	-	14	ASSFGLAGNNSPLH
TRBJ1-2	once	TRBV2	-	10	ASSENAYGYT
TRBJ1-4	few	TRBV27	-	13	ASSSLFRMNEKLF
TRBJ1-1	-	TRBV9	-	12	ASSVVSGNTEAF
TRBJ2-1	few	TRBV7-6	TRBD2	16	ASSLLGEVSGAHNEQF
TRBJ2-5	-	TRBV5-4	TRBD2	14	ASRPRTSGAGGTQY
TRBJ1-2	-	TRBV7-2	-	17	ASSLAEPTRLTENYGYT
TRBJ1-6	many	TRBV20-1	-	13	SARDPRAGSSPLH
TRBJ2-3	few	TRBV7-9	-	16	ASSLADKIPTWGDTQY